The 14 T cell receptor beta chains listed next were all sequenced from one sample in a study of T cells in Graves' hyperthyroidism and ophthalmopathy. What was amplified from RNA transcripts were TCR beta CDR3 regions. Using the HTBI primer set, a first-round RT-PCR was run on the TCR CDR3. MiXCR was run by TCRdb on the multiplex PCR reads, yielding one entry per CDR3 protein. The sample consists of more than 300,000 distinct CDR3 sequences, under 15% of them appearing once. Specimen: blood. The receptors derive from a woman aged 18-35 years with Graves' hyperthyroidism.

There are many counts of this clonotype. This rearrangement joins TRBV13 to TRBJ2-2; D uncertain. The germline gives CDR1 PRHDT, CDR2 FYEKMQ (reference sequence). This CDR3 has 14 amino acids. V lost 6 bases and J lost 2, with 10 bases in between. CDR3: CASRPGPNTGELFF. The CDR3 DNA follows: TGTGCCAGCAGACCCGGGCCTAACACCGGGGAGCTGTTTTTT. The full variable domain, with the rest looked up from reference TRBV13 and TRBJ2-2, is AAGVIQSPRHLIKEKRETATLKCYPIPRHDTVYWYQQGPGQDPQFLISFYEKMQSDKGSIPDRFSAQQFSDYHSELNMSSLELGDSALYFCASRPGPNTGELFFGEGSRLTVL.

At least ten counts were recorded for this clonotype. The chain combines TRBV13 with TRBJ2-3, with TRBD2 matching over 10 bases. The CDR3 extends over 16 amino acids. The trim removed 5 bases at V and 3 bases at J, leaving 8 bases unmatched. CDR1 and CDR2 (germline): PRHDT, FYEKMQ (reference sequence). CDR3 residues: CASSDPSGSGTDTQYF. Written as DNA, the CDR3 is TGTGCCAGCAGCGACCCTAGCGGGAGTGGGACAGATACGCAGTATTTT.

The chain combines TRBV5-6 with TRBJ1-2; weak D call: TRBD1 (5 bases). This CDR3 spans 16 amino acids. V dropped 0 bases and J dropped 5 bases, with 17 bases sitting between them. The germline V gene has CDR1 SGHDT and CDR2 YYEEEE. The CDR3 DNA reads TGTGCCAGCAGCTTGGAATCGGACATGAACCTGTATGGCTACACCTTC. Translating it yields CASSLESDMNLYGYTF.

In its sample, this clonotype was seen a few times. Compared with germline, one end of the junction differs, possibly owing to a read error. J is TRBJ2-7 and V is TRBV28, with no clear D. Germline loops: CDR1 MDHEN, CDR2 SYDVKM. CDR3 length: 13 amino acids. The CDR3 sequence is CASSLGRTYEQSF. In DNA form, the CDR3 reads TGTGCCAGCAGTTTGGGCAGGACCTACGAGCAGTCCTTC.

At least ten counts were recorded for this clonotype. Here the CDR3 DNA reads TGTGCCAGCAGCTTAGCGGCAGGGGGCAATCAGCCCCAGCATTTT. Its translation: CASSLAAGGNQPQHF. The V and J genes are TRBV7-9 and TRBJ1-5, with a possible D match to TRBD1 (6 bases). Germline V CDR1 and CDR2: SEHNR, FQNEAQ (reference sequence). The CDR3 sequence is 15 residues long. Trimming left V 0 bases short and J 2 bases short, with 8 bases between.

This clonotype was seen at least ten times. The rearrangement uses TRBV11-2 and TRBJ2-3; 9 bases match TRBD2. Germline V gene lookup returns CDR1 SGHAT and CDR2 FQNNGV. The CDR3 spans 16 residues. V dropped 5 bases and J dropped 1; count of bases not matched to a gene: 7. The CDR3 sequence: CASSQIKRGGTDTQYF. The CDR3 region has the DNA TGTGCCAGCAGCCAAATCAAGCGGGGGGGCACAGATACGCAGTATTTT.

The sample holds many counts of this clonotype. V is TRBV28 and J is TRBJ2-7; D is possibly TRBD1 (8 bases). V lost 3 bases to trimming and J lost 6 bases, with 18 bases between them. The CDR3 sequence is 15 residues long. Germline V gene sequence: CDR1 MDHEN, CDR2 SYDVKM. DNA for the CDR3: TGTGCCAGCAGTTTGTTTGGACAGGGAGGGAGCGAGCAGTACTTC. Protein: CASSLFGQGGSEQYF.

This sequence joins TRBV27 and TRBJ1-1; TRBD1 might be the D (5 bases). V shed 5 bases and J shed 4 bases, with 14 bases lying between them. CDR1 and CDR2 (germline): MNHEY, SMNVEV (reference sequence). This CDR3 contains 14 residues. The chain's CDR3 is CASSGSPGPTEAFF. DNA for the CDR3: TGTGCCAGCAGTGGGTCGCCGGGGCCCACTGAAGCTTTCTTT.

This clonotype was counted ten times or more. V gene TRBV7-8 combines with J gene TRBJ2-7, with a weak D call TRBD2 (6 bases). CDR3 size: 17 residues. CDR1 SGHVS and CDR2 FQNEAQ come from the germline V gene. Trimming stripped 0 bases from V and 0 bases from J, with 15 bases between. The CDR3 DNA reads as TGTGCCAGCAGCTTAGCGCTTTACGACGGGAGCTCCTACGAGCAGTACTTC. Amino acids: CASSLALYDGSSYEQYF.

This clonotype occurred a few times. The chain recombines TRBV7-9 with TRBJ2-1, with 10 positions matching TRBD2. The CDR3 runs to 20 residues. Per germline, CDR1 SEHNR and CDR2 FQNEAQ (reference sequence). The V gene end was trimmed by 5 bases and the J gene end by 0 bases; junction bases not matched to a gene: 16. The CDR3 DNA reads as TGTGCCAGCAGCCCCCCAATAAAGCGGGGGGGGGCGAGCTCCTACAATGAGCAGTTCTTC. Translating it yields CASSPPIKRGGASSYNEQFF.

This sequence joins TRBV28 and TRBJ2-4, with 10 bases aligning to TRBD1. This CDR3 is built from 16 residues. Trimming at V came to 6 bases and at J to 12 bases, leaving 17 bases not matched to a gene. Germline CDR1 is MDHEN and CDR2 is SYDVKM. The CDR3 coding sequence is TGTGCCAGCAGCCTAGGCGGACAGGGGGACGGAGGAGGTCAGTACTTC. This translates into CASSLGGQGDGGGQYF.

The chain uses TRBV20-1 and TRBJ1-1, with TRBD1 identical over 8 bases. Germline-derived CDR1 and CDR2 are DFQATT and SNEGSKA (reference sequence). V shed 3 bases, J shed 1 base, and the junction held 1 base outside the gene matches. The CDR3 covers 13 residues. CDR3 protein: CSASGTGNTEAFF. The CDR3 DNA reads TGCAGTGCTAGTGGGACAGGGAACACTGAAGCTTTCTTT.

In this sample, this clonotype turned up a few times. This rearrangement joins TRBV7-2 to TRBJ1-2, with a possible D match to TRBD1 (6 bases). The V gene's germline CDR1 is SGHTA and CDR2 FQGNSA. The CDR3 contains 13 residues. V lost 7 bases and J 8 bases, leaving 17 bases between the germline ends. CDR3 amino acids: CASNLGGPYGYTF. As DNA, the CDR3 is TGTGCCAGCAATTTGGGGGGCCCTTACGGCTACACCTTC.

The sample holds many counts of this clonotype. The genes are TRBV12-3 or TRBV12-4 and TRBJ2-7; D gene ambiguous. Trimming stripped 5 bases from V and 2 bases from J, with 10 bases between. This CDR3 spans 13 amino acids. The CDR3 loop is CASSGGSPYEQYF. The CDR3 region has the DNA TGTGCCAGCAGTGGTGGTTCTCCCTACGAGCAGTACTTC.